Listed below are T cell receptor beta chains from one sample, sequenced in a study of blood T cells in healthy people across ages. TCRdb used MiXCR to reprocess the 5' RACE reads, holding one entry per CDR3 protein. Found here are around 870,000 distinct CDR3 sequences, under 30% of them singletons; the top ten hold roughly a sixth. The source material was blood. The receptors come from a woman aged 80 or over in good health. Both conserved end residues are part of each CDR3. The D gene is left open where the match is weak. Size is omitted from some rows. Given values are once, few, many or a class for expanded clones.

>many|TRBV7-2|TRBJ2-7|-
TGTGCCAGCAGCTCAGGCGGACACGGCGAGCAGTACTTC
CASSSGGHGEQYF
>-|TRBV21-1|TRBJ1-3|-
TGTGCCAGCAGCGAGAGTTCCTCTGGAAACACCATATATTTT
CASSESSSGNTIYF
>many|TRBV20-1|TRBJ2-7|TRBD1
TGCAGTGCTAGAGATAGGGACAGGGTTACCTACGAGCAGTACTTC
CSARDRDRVTYEQYF
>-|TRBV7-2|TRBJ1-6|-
TGTGCCAGCAGCTTCCGGGACCGAAATAATTCACCCCTCCACTTT
CASSFRDRNNSPLHF
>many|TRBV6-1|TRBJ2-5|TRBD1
TGTGCCAGCAGGGAGACGCAAAGTCTTTATCCGGGACAGGGTGTCGGGGAGACCCAGTACTTC
CASRETQSLYPGQGVGETQYF
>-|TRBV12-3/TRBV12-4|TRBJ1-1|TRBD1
TGTGCCAGCATACCCGACAGGGCCACTGAAGCTTTCTTT
CASIPDRATEAFF
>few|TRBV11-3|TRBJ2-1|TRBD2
TGTGCCAGCAGCTTAGCGACTAGCGGGGGTATCGTGGTTTACAATGAGCAGTTCTTC
CASSLATSGGIVVYNEQFF
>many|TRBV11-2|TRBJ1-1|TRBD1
TGTGCCAGCAGCTTGCGACCGGGACAGGGGAGTAGGGCTTTCTTT
CASSLRPGQGSRAFF
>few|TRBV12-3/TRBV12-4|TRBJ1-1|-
TGTGCCACCGGGTCCAGGGTGAACACTGAAGCTTTCTTT
CATGSRVNTEAFF
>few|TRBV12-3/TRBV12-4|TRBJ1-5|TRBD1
TGTGCCAGCAGTAGACTTGGACAGGGCCGCAATCAGCCCCAGCATTTT
CASSRLGQGRNQPQHF
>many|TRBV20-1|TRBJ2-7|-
TGCAGTGCCCGGGGTTCCTACGAGCAGTACTTC
CSARGSYEQYF
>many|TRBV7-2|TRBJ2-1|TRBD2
TGTGCCAGCAGCTTGGGCTATAGCGGGACGAGACCAAATGAGCAGTTCTTC
CASSLGYSGTRPNEQFF
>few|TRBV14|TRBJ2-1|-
TGTGCCAGCAGCCGCGTCCCGGGAATTGAGCAGTTCTTC
CASSRVPGIEQFF
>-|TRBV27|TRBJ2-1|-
TGTGCCAGCAGTTTACGGGGGCAATCCTTCCTTTACAATGAGCAGTTCTTC
CASSLRGQSFLYNEQFF
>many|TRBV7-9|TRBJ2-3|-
TGTGCCAGCAGCTTAGTGGGCGGGCTCACAGATACGCAGTATTTT
CASSLVGGLTDTQYF
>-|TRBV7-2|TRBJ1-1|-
TGTGCCAGCAGCTCCGAGCGGACGGGGACGGGAACTGGAGCTTTCTTT
CASSSERTGTGTGAFF
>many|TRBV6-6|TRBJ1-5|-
TGTGCCAGCGGCCCTTCTAATAGCAATCAGCCCCAGCATTTT
CASGPSNSNQPQHF
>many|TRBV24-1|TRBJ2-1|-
TGTGCCACCAGTGACTCGTACAATGAGCAGTTCTTC
CATSDSYNEQFF
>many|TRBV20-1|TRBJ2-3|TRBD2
TGCAGTGCTAGAGGGGGGGGACCCCCCACAGATACGCAGTATTTT
CSARGGGPPTDTQYF
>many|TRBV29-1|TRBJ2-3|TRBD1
TGCAGCGTTCGCCAGGGGGTTTCTGCAGATACGCAGTATTTT
CSVRQGVSADTQYF
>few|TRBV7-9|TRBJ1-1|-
TGTGCCAGCAGCCGACAGGACGAGTATGAAGCTTTCTTT
CASSRQDEYEAFF
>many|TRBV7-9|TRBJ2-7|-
TGTGCCAGCAGCCGAGGGGGGACAGTATCCTACGAGCAGTACTTC
CASSRGGTVSYEQYF
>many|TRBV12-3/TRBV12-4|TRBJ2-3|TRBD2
TGTGCCAGCAGCCCGACTAGCGGGGGGGCAGATACGCAGTATTTT
CASSPTSGGADTQYF
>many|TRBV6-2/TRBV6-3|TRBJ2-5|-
TGTGCCAGCAGTTACGTGGGGGCGCCTAGCGAGACCCAGTACTTC
CASSYVGAPSETQYF
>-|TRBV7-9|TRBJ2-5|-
TGTGCCAGCAGCTTCCGATCGGGGCTTTTCGATGAGCAGTACTTC
CASSFRSGLFDEQYF
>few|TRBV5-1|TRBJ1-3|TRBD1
TGCGCCAGCAGCTACACGACAGGGAACTCTGGAAACACCATATATTTT
CASSYTTGNSGNTIYF